Below, one T cell receptor beta chain is given with its context. The data belong to a study of blood T cell repertoires in COVID-19. Study context: From the United States, Italy and Spain came samples of acute and convalescent COVID-19.

Germline-derived CDR1 and CDR2 are SGDLS and YYNGEE. Germline trimming cut 0 bases from V and 4 bases from J; bases unmatched to any gene: 5. The CDR3 contains 16 residues. Per the original methods: Amplification of reference gene primers was used by the study to estimate nucleated cell counts. The table came from immunoSEQ multiplex PCR; TCRdb's copy has only in-frame clones and leaves some out. That table furnishes V, J and clone size, whereas the DNA furnished D and trimming. The sample comprises around 31,000 clones, approximately 91% of which are singletons, and 7% to 9% rests with the top ten. Those enrolled in Seattle joined during active infection and were followed longitudinally afterward.

This clonotype was sampled from a man aged 55 to 70 with COVID-19, enrolled during active disease. Sequenced input: peripheral blood. The chain employs TRBV9 and TRBJ2-5, with 11 bases matching TRBD1. The CDR3 DNA sequence: TGTGCCAGCAGCGTAGGGACAGGGGGCTTGTTAGAGACCCAGTACTTC. Its translation is CASSVGTGGLLETQYF. Full variable domain (outside the CDR3, taken from reference TRBV9 and TRBJ2-5): DSGVTQTPKHLITATGQRVTLRCSPRSGDLSVYWYQQSLDQGLQFLIQYYNGEERAKGNILERFSAQQFPDLHSELNLSSLELGDSALYFCASSVGTGGLLETQYFGPGTRLLVL.